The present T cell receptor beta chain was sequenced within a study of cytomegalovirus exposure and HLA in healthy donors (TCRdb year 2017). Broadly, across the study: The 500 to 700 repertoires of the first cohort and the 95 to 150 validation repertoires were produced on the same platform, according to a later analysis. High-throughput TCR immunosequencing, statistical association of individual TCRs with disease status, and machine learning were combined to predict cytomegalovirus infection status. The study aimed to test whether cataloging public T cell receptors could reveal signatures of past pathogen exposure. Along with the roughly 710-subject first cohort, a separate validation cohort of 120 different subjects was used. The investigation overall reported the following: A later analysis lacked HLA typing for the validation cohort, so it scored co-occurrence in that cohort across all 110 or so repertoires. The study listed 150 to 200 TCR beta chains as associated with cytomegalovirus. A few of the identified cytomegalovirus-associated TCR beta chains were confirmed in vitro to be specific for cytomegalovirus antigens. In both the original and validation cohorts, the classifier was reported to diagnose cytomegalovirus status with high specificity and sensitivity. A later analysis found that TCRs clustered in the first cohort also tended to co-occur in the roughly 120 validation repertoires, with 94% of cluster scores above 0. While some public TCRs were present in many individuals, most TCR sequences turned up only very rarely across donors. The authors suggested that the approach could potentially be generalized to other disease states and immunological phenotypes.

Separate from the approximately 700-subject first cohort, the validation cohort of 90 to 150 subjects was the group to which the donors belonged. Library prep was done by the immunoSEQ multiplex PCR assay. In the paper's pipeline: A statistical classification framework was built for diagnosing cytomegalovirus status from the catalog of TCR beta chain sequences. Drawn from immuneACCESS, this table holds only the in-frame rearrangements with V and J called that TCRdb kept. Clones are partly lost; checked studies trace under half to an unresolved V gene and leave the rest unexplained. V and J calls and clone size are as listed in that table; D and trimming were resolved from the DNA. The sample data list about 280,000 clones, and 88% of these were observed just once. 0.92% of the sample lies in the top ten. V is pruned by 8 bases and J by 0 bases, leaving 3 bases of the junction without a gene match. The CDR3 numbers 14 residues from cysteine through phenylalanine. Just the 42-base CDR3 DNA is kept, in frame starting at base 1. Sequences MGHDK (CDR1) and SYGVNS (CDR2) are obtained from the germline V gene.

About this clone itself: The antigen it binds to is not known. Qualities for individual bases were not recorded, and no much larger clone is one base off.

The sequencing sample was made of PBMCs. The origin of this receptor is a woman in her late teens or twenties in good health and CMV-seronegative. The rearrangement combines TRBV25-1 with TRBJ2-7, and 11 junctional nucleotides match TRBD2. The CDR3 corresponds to CASAGLADSYEQYF. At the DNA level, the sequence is TGTGCCAGCGCGGGACTAGCGGACTCCTACGAGCAGTACTTC.